This TCR beta chain was found in a study of human thymus T cells. The sample donors, healthy Finnish infants, were having corrective surgery for congenital heart defects. All available leukocytes, rather than a set cell count, yielded the blood DNA. Study-level points and caveats: Apparent skewing of V and J gene usage characterized both thymic and blood repertoires.

V was cut by 0 bases and J by 1 base, with 8 bases left in between. The CDR3 covers 14 residues. Germline V gene lookup returns CDR1 SGHRS and CDR2 YFSETQ. TCRdb's copy holds only in-frame clones and misses some; the assay was immunoSEQ multiplex PCR. This sample has 45,000 to 75,000 clones; approximately 95% occur once, and the top ten carry nearly 6%. For this clone: As yet, its antigen is unknown.

Sequenced: blood. The chain links TRBV5-1 to TRBJ2-7; D may be TRBD1 (5 bases). This receptor was identified in a boy in the first two years of life with a congenital heart defect but otherwise immunologically healthy. The CDR3 DNA is TGCGCCAGCAGCTTGGACCAGGGTTCCTACGAGCAGTACTTC. Its translation: CASSLDQGSYEQYF. Together with reference TRBV5-1 and TRBJ2-7, the CDR3 gives the full variable domain: KAGVTQTPRYLIKTRGQQVTLSCSPISGHRSVSWYQQTPGQGLQFLFEYFSETQRNKGNFPGRFSGRQFSNSRSEMNVSTLELGDSALYLCASSLDQGSYEQYFGPGTRLTVT.